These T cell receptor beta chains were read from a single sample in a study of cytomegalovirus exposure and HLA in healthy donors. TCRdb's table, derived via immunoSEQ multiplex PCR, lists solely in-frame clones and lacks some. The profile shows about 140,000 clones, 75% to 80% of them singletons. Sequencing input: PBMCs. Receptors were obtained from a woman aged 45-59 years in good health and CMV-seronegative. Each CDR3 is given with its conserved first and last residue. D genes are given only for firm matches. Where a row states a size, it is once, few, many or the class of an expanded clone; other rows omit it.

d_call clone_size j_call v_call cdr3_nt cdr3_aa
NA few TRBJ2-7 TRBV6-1 TGTGCCAGCACTGAGCAGGGCATCCTCTCCTACGAGCAGTACTTC CASTEQGILSYEQYF
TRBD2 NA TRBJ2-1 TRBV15 TGTGCCACCAGCAGGGGAATCGGGACTAGCGGGGGGGCGGATGAGCAGTTCTTC CATSRGIGTSGGADEQFF
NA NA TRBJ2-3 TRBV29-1 TGCAGCGTTGCAGCGGCTAGCACAGATACGCAGTATTTT CSVAAASTDTQYF
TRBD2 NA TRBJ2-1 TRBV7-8 TGTGCCAGCAGCACGATGGGACTAGCGAGGGGCCTTCCAGACAATGAGCAGTTCTTC CASSTMGLARGLPDNEQFF
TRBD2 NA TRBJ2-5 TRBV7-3 TGTGCCAGCAGCTTAAGCGGGGGGGCCCAAGAGACCCAGTACTTC CASSLSGGAQETQYF
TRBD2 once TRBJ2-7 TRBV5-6 TGTGCCAGCAGCTTGACCAGCGGGACCTACGAGCAGTACTTC CASSLTSGTYEQYF
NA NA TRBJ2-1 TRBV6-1 TGTGCCAGCACGCCAGAATACAATGAGCAGTTCTTC CASTPEYNEQFF
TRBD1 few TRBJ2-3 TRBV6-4 TGTGCCAGCGCAGGGGGCGCTTCAGATACGCAGTATTTT CASAGGASDTQYF
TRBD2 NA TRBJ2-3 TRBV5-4 TGTGCCAGCAGCCCCCGGCCCCTAGCGGGGGGGCAGGTGAATACGCAGTATTTT CASSPRPLAGGQVNTQYF
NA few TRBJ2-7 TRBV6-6 TGTGCCAGCAGTCGCAACAGGGTGGACGAGCAGTACTTC CASSRNRVDEQYF
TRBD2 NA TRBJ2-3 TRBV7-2 TGTGCCAGCAGCTTACGGACTAGCGGGGGGCCGGATACGCAGTATTTT CASSLRTSGGPDTQYF
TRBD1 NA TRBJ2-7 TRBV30 TGTGCCTGGACCCTAAGGGACAGCCCCTACGAGCAGTACTTC CAWTLRDSPYEQYF
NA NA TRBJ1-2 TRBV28 TGTGCCAGCAGTGCCTCCCCGGGGATCGGGCATGGCTACACCTTC CASSASPGIGHGYTF
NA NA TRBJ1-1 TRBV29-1 TGCAGCGTTGAAGGTCAGTTCAACACTGAAGCTTTCTTT CSVEGQFNTEAFF
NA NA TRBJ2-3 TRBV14 TGTGCCAGCAGCCAAGACCTAGGAACGACGCAGTATTTT CASSQDLGTTQYF
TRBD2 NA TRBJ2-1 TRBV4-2 TGTGCCAGCAGCCAAACGGGGACTAGCGGGGTTACCTACAATGAGCAGTTCTTC CASSQTGTSGVTYNEQFF
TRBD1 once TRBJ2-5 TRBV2 TGTGCCAGCAGTGAACAGTCAGGGGGAGAGACCCAGTACTTC CASSEQSGGETQYF
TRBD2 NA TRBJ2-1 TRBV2 TGTGCCAGCAGTTCGACCCGGGAGGGTTTGGACAATGAGCAGTTCTTC CASSSTREGLDNEQFF
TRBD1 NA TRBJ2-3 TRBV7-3 TGTGCCAGCAGCTTACTGGGACAGGGAGGCACAGATACGCAGTATTTT CASSLLGQGGTDTQYF
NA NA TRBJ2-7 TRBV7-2 TGTGCCAGCAGCCGCGAGGGCCCTTCCCGGGAGCAGTACTTC CASSREGPSREQYF
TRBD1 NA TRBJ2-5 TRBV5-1 TGCGCCAGCAGCTTGGTTTCGACAGGGGGATGGGAGCAGTACTTC CASSLVSTGGWEQYF
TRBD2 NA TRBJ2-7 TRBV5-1 TGCGCCAGCAGCCGCCAGCGGGGAGGGCTCGGAGAGCAGTACTTC CASSRQRGGLGEQYF
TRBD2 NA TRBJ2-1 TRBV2 TGTGCCAGCAGTGAACCGAGCGGGGGGATCTACAATGAGCAGTTCTTC CASSEPSGGIYNEQFF
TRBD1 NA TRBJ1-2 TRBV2 TGTGCCAGCCGACAGGGGAACTATGGCTACACCTTC CASRQGNYGYTF
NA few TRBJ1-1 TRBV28 TGTGCCAGCAGTTTAATAGGGGCACAAAACACTGAAGCTTTCTTT CASSLIGAQNTEAFF
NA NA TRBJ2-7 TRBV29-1 TGCAGCGTTGGGCAAACCTACGAGCAGTACTTC CSVGQTYEQYF
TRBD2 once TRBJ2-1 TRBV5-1 TGCGCCAGCAGCTGGACCGGGGCGGGGGGGAGTAATGAGCAGTTCTTC CASSWTGAGGSNEQFF
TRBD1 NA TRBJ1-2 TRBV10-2 TGCGCCAGCAGTTCGTCCCGGGACAGGGAGTATGGCTACACCTTC CASSSSRDREYGYTF
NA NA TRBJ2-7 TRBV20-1 TGCAGTGCCTACGACAGCTACGAGCAGTACTTC CSAYDSYEQYF
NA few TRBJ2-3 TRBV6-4 TGTGCCAGCAGTGACGAACTACAAGGGGCAGATACGCAGTATTTT CASSDELQGADTQYF
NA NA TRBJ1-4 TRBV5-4 TGTGCCAGCAGCTTTGGGCCAACGCCAGCTAATGAAAAACTGTTTTTT CASSFGPTPANEKLFF
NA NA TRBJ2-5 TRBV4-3 TGCGCCAGCAGCCAAGTAAGGGGTGGTCAAGAGACCCAGTACTTC CASSQVRGGQETQYF
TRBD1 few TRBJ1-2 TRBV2 TGTGCCAGCGCTCGTGGGACAGGGGGCTTCCGTGGCTACACCTTC CASARGTGGFRGYTF
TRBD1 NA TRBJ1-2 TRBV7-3 TGTGCCAGCAGCCCCGGACAGGGCTATGGCTACACCTTC CASSPGQGYGYTF
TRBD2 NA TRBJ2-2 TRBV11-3 TGTGCCAGCAGCTTGTTAGCGGGGGCCAATGCAGGGGAGCTGTTTTTT CASSLLAGANAGELFF
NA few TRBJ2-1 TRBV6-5 TGTGCCAGCCGGGAAGAGCGGACCAATGAGCAGTTCTTC CASREERTNEQFF
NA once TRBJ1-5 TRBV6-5 TGTGCCAGCAGTTACGGGGCAGGGGTAAATCAGCCCCAGCATTTT CASSYGAGVNQPQHF
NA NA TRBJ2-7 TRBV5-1 TGCGCCAGCAGCTTGGCGCAGGGGGGAACCTACGAGCAGTACTTC CASSLAQGGTYEQYF
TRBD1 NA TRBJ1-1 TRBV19 TGTGCCAGTAGTCCCCAGCGGGCCTCAGGGGGGGCTTTCTTT CASSPQRASGGAFF
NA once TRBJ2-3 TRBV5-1 TGCGCCAGCACGGGGTCGAGAGATACGCAGTATTTT CASTGSRDTQYF
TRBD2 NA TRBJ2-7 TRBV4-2 TGTGCCAGCAGCCAAGACGTAGCGGGGGCCTCCTACGAGCAGTACTTC CASSQDVAGASYEQYF
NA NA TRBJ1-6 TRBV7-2 TGTGCCAGCAGCACACAGGGTCCGGCTAATTCACCCCTCCACTTT CASSTQGPANSPLHF
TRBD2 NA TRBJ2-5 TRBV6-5 TGTGCCAGCAGTTACGGGCGGGGGGGCCGCGAGACCCAGTACTTC CASSYGRGGRETQYF
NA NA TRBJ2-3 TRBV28 TGTGCCAGCAGTTTATCAGGGGCTAGCACAGATACGCAGTATTTT CASSLSGASTDTQYF
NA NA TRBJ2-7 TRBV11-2 TGTGCCAGCAGTTTAGGCGGGCAGGACGAGCAGTACTTC CASSLGGQDEQYF
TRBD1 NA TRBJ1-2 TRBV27 TGTGCCAGCAGTCCATACCGGGACAGGGCCTATGGCTACACCTTC CASSPYRDRAYGYTF
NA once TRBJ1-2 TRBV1 TGCACCAGCAGCCGCAGACAGGGGAGCTATGGCTACACCTTC CTSSRRQGSYGYTF
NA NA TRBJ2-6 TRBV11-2 TGTGCCAGCAGCACCGACAGATCTGGGGCCAACGTCCTGACTTTC CASSTDRSGANVLTF
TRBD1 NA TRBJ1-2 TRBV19 TGTGCCAGTAGTACCCGGGGACAGGGGTCGGGCTATGGCTACACCTTC CASSTRGQGSGYGYTF
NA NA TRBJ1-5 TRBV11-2 TGTGCCAGCAGCCCGGGGGACCGGGCTCATCAGCCCCAGCATTTT CASSPGDRAHQPQHF
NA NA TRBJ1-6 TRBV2 TGTGCCAGCAGTGTGCCTCGACAGCTCAATTCACCCCTCCACTTT CASSVPRQLNSPLHF
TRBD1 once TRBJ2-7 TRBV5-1 TGCGCCAGCAGCTCCCGGGACAGGCCGTCCTACGAGCAGTACTTC CASSSRDRPSYEQYF
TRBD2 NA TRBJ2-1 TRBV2 TGTGCCAGCAGTGAATTGCTAGCGGAACCCTACAATGAGCAGTTCTTC CASSELLAEPYNEQFF